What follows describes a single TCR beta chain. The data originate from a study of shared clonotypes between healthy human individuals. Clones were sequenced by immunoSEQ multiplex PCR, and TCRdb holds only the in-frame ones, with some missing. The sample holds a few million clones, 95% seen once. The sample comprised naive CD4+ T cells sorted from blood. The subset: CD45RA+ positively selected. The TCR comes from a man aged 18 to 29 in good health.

The CDR3 DNA reads TGTGCCAGCAGATCGACAGGGGGAACTAATGAAAAACTGTTTTTT. Its protein is CASRSTGGTNEKLFF. V is TRBV28 and J is TRBJ1-4; TRBD1 aligns across 9 bases. V shed 6 bases and J 1 base; nucleotides not matched to a gene: 3. The V gene's germline CDR1 is MDHEN and CDR2 SYDVKM. This CDR3 comprises 15 residues.